This entry concerns a single TCR beta chain. Antigen specificity is unknown. This entry is derived from a study of cytomegalovirus exposure and HLA in healthy donors. Study-level findings and limits: Presence/absence results assume similar sequencing depth per donor, which may not hold. The authors later found HLA-associated TCR beta chains more clonally expanded than equally common others. Another analysis was done later, and it associated approximately 17,000 TCR beta sequences with HLA alleles at 0.05 false discovery rate.

Germline V CDR1 and CDR2: SGHTA, FQGNSA. Trimming removed 5 bases from V and 2 bases from J; junction bases left unmatched: 7. The CDR3 extends over 16 amino acids. PCR was performed using 60 Vbeta and 13 Jbeta primers. The table came from immunoSEQ multiplex PCR; TCRdb's copy has only in-frame clones and leaves some out. The sample has about 92,000 clones; around 77% are singletons. Sequencing was carried out using PBMCs. The clonotype was recovered from a man in his forties or fifties in good health and CMV-seropositive. The chain recombines TRBV7-2 with TRBJ2-5, with 11 positions matching TRBD2. Written as DNA, the CDR3 is TGTGCCAGCAGCCTTGCTAGCGGGGGGCAGCAAGAGACCCAGTACTTC. Translation gives CASSLASGGQQETQYF.